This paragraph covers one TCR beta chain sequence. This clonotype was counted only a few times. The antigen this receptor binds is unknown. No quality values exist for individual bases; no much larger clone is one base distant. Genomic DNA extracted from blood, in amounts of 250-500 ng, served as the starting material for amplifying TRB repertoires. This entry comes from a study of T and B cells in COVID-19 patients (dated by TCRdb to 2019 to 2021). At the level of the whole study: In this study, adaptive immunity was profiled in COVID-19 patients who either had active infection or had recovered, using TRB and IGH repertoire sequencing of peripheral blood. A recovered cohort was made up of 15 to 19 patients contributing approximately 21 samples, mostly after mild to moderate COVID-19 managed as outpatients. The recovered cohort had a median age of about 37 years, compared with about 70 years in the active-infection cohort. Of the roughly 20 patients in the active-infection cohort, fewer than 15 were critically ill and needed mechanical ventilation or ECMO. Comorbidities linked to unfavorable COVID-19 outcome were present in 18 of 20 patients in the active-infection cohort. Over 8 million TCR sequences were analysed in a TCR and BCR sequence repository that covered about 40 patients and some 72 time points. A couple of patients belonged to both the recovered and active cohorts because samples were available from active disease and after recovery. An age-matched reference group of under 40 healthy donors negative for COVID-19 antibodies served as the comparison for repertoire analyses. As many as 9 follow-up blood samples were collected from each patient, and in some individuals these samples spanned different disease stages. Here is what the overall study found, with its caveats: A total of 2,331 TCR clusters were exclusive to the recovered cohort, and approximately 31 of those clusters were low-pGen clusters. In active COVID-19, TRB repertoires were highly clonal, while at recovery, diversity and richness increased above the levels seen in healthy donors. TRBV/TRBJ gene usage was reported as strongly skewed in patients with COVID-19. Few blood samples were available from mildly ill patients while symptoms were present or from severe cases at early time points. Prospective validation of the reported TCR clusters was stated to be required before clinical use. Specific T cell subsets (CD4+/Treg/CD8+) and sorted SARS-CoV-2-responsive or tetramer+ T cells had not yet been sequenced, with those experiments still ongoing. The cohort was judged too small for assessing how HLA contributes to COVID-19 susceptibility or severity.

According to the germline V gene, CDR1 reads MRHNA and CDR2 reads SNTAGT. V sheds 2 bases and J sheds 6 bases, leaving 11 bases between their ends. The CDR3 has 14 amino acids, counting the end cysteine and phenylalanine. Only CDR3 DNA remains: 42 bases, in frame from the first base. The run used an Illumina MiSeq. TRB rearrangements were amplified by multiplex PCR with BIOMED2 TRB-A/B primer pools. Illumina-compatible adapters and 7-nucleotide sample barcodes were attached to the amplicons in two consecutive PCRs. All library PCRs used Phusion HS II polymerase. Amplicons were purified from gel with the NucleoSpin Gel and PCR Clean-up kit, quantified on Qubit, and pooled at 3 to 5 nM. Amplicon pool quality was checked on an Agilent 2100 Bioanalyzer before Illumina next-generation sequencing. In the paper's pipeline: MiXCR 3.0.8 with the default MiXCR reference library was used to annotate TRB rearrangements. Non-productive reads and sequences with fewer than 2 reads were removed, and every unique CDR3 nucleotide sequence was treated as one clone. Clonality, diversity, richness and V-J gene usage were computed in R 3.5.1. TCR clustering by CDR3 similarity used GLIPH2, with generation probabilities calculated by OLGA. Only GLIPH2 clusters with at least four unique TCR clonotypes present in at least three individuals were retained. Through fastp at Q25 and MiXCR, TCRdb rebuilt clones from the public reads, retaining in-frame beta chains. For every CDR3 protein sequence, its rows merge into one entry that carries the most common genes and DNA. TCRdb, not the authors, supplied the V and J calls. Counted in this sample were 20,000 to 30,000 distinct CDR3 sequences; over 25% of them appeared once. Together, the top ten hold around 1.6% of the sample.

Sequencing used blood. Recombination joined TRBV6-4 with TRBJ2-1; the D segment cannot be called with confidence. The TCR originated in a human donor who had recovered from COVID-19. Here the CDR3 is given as CASSDAAVGNEQFF. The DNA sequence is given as TGTGCCAGCAGTGACGCGGCGGTTGGCAATGAGCAGTTCTTC.